This T cell receptor beta chain derives from a study of cytomegalovirus exposure and HLA in healthy donors. The CDR3 runs 15 residues. Germline loops: CDR1 SGHTA, CDR2 FQGNSA. Trimming cost V 0 bases and J 4 bases; bases outside gene matches: 3. On this clone itself: The antigen is not known.

Study findings and constraints: TCR beta V- and J-gene trimming, according to a later analysis, was linked to a missense DCLRE1C variant. Researchers left out some V segments, among them TRBV6-2 and TRBV6-3, as indistinguishable. Later work found that TCR association rates differed between HLA loci; DRB1 had the most and HLA-C the fewest. The authors listed 150 to 200 TCR beta chains as cytomegalovirus-associated.

Both 60 Vbeta primers and 13 Jbeta primers went into the PCR. This table comes from immunoSEQ multiplex PCR, and its TCRdb copy is limited to in-frame clones, with some not included. The sample shows roughly 100,000 clones, around 70% of them seen only once. Sample: PBMCs. The source of this sequence is a man aged 25 to 40 in good health and CMV-seronegative. The chain joins TRBV7-2 to TRBJ2-7, with 10 bases aligning to TRBD1. CDR3 region: CASSLADRGGYEQYF. As DNA, the CDR3 is TGTGCCAGCAGCTTAGCGGACAGGGGGGGATACGAGCAGTACTTC.